This TCR beta chain was identified in a study of identical twins. The CDR3 covers 20 residues. Per germline, CDR1 SGHRS and CDR2 YFSETQ. The J segment lost 6 bases and the V segment lost 1 base, leaving 21 bases of the junction unmatched. Points from the study as a whole: Findings came from cross-sectional statistics, without long-term follow-up of donors. Shared out-of-frame alpha sequences (those common to twins) showed excess low generation probability.

Regarding this clonotype: The antigen is unknown.

A template switching step contributed a universal primer site, while unique molecular identifiers were present in the cDNA. TCRdb reanalysed the 5' RACE reads using MiXCR and keeps one entry per CDR3 protein. This sample carries hundreds of thousands of distinct CDR3 sequences, more than 9% of them seen once, and the ten largest clones take under 2%. This sample was shared with a second study, whose subject was yellow fever vaccine responses in identical twins.

The V and J genes are TRBV5-1 and TRBJ2-1; 8 bases map to TRBD1. The sample consisted of PBMCs. This TCR came from a woman aged 18-29 years in good health. The CDR3 DNA follows: TGCGCCAGCAGCTTGCGGGCCTTGGGATTGACAGGGGAGTATAGCAATGAGCAGTTCTTC. Translated, it gives CASSLRALGLTGEYSNEQFF.